Reported below is one T cell receptor (beta chain). This sample stems from a study of blood T cell repertoires in COVID-19. The data were produced by immunoSEQ multiplex PCR, yet TCRdb's version contains in-frame clones alone and is incomplete. Among about 82,000 clones listed, approximately 80% were seen once. Trimming took off 6 bases at V and 4 bases at J, with 7 bases between the two ends. The CDR3 runs 12 residues. Germline V gives CDR1 SNHLY, CDR2 FYNNEI. Input material: peripheral blood. The rearrangement uses TRBV2 and TRBJ2-1; no firm D call. The clonotype was recovered from a man aged 80 or over with active or convalescent COVID-19. The CDR3 DNA follows: TGTGCCAGCAGGTTTCGGTACAATGAGCAGTTCTTC. The encoded protein is CASRFRYNEQFF.